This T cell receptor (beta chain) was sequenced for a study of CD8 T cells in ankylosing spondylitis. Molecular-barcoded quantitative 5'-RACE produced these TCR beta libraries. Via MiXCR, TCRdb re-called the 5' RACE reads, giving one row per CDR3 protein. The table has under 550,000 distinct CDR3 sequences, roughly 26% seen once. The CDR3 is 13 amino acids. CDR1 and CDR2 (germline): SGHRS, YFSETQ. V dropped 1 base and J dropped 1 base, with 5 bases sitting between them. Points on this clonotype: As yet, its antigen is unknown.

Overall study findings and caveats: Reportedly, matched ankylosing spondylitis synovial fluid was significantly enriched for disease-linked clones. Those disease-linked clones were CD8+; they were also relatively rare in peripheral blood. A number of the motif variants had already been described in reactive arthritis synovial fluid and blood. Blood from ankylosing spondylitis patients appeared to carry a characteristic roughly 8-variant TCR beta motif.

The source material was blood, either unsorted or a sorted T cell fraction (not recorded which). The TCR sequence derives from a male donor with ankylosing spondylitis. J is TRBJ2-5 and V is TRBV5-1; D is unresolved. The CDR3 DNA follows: TGCGCCAGCAGCTTGTTGATCCAAGAGACCCAGTACTTC. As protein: CASSLLIQETQYF.